Listed below are T cell receptor beta chains from one sample, sequenced in a study of cytomegalovirus exposure and HLA in healthy donors. Data came from immunoSEQ multiplex PCR; TCRdb stores just in-frame clones and leaves some out. The repertoire holds around 120,000 clones, with roughly three fifths as singletons. Sequenced input: PBMCs. The receptors were sampled from a woman aged 40 to 50 in good health and CMV-seropositive. Each CDR3 is given with its conserved first and last residue. The D gene is left open where the match is weak. Not all rows give a size; the values are once, few, many and, for expanded clones, a class.

clone_size	v_call	j_call	d_call	cdr3_nt	cdr3_aa
few	TRBV7-9	TRBJ2-1	.	TGTGCCAGCAGCTTAGGGCCCTCTAATGAGCAGTTCTTC	CASSLGPSNEQFF
once	TRBV2	TRBJ2-5	TRBD2	TGTGCCAGTTTAGCCCAGCGGGAGAGCGAGACCCAGTACTTC	CASLAQRESETQYF
.	TRBV7-8	TRBJ2-2	.	TGTGCCAGCAGCAACGGACTAAACACCGGGGAGCTGTTTTTT	CASSNGLNTGELFF
.	TRBV2	TRBJ1-4	.	TGTGCCAGCATGGACAGACAGCTAGGCGATGAAAAACTGTTTTTT	CASMDRQLGDEKLFF
.	TRBV7-9	TRBJ2-1	TRBD2	TGTGCCAGCAGCTTAGTAGGACTAGCGGACAATGAGCAGTTCTTC	CASSLVGLADNEQFF
once	TRBV18	TRBJ1-4	.	TGTGCCAGCTCACTAAGCACAGGAACTAATGAAAAACTGTTTTTT	CASSLSTGTNEKLFF
.	TRBV6-4	TRBJ1-1	.	TGTGCCAGCAGTGACTCCCCAGGCACTGAAGCTTTCTTT	CASSDSPGTEAFF
.	TRBV4-1	TRBJ2-1	TRBD2	TGCGCCAGCAGCCAAGCCGGGACTAGGGACAATGAGCAGTTCTTC	CASSQAGTRDNEQFF
few	TRBV4-1	TRBJ2-5	TRBD1	TGCGCCAGCAGCCAAGCCCGCGGACAGGCCGACGCGGAGACCCAGTACTTC	CASSQARGQADAETQYF
.	TRBV19	TRBJ2-7	TRBD2	TGTGCCAGTAGTATAGCCGGACTAGCGGGAAATGGTTACGAGCAGTACTTC	CASSIAGLAGNGYEQYF
.	TRBV4-3	TRBJ1-3	.	TGCGCCAGCAGCCAAGATCGGGGATACGGAAACACCATATATTTT	CASSQDRGYGNTIYF
once	TRBV5-6	TRBJ1-1	.	TGTGCCAGCAGCTCCCCATTAGGGGATAATGAAGCTTTCTTT	CASSSPLGDNEAFF
few	TRBV4-3	TRBJ1-6	TRBD1	TGCGCCAGCAGCCCCGGGACAGGGCCCCTCCACTTT	CASSPGTGPLHF
.	TRBV25-1	TRBJ2-7	TRBD1	TGTGCCAGCAGTGAGACAGGGGTGCGCTACGAGCAGTACTTC	CASSETGVRYEQYF